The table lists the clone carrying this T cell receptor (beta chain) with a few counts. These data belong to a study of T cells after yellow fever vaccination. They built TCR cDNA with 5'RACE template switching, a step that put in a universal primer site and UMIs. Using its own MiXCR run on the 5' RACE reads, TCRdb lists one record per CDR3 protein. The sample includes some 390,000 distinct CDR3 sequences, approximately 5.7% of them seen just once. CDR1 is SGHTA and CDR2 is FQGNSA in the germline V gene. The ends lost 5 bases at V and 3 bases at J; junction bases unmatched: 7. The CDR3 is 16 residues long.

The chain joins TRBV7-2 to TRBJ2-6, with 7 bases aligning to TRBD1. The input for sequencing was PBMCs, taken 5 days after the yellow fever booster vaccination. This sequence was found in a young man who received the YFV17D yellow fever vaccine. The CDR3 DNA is TGTGCCAGCAGCCTTGACAGGGTTAGTGGGGCCAACGTCCTGACTTTC. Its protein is CASSLDRVSGANVLTF.